This paragraph reports one T cell receptor (beta chain). The source of the sample is a study of blood T cell repertoires in COVID-19. The CDR3 loop spans 15 amino acids. The germline gives CDR1 SQVTM, CDR2 ANQGSEA. The ends were cut back, 4 bases at V and 0 bases at J, with 13 bases in the middle. Per the study methods: The assay estimated nucleated cells by amplifying reference gene primers. The protocol was immunoSEQ multiplex PCR, while the TCRdb copy is restricted to in-frame clones and leaves out a portion. V and J calls and clone size are those listed in that table; D and trimming were worked out from the DNA. Of about 100,000 clones listed, 65% to 90% are singletons.

This rearrangement joins TRBV29-1 to TRBJ2-1; D is unresolved. The receptor was isolated from an elderly man with acute or convalescent COVID-19. Material for sequencing was peripheral blood. CDR3 DNA: TGCAGCGTTGTAATTACGAGGAGCTCCTACAATGAGCAGTTCTTC. Translation: CSVVITRSSYNEQFF.